These T cell receptor beta chains were read from a single sample in a study of cytomegalovirus exposure and HLA in healthy donors. Data came from immunoSEQ multiplex PCR; TCRdb stores just in-frame clones and leaves some out. The table lists about 66,000 clones, around 97% of them singletons, with about 1.6% in the top ten. The specimen was PBMCs. The receptors shown here come from a woman aged 18-29 years in good health and CMV-seropositive. Each CDR3 is given with its conserved first and last residue. The order of the fields is CDR3 length, V gene, clone size, D gene, J gene, CDR3 protein, CDR3 DNA. D genes are given only for firm matches. Expanded clones are given a class, and other clones once, few, many or no size at all.

len: 15; v_gene: TRBV18; abundance: -; d_gene: TRBD1; j_gene: TRBJ2-3; CDR3aa: CASSPLGQESDTQYF; CDR3nt: TGTGCCAGCTCACCTTTGGGACAGGAATCAGATACGCAGTATTTT
len: 15; v_gene: TRBV5-6; abundance: -; d_gene: -; j_gene: TRBJ1-5; CDR3aa: CASSLSPRGNQPQHF; CDR3nt: TGTGCCAGCAGCTTGTCACCCCGGGGCAATCAGCCCCAGCATTTT
len: 14; v_gene: TRBV30; abundance: -; d_gene: -; j_gene: TRBJ2-5; CDR3aa: CAWSVSQGMRTQYF; CDR3nt: TGTGCCTGGAGTGTATCCCAGGGGATGAGGACCCAGTACTTC
len: 13; v_gene: TRBV2; abundance: -; d_gene: TRBD1; j_gene: TRBJ1-1; CDR3aa: CASSATGGTEAFF; CDR3nt: TGTGCCAGCAGCGCCACAGGGGGCACTGAAGCTTTCTTT
len: 14; v_gene: TRBV19; abundance: -; d_gene: TRBD2; j_gene: TRBJ2-7; CDR3aa: CASSIGGLAYEQYF; CDR3nt: TGTGCCAGTAGTATTGGGGGACTAGCGTACGAGCAGTACTTC
len: 12; v_gene: TRBV11-2; abundance: -; d_gene: -; j_gene: TRBJ2-7; CDR3aa: CATQDWFYEQYF; CDR3nt: TGTGCCACCCAAGACTGGTTTTACGAGCAGTACTTC
len: 12; v_gene: TRBV6-5; abundance: -; d_gene: -; j_gene: TRBJ1-1; CDR3aa: CASSRPGAEAFF; CDR3nt: TGTGCCAGCAGTCGACCGGGGGCTGAAGCTTTCTTT
len: 15; v_gene: TRBV14; abundance: -; d_gene: TRBD1; j_gene: TRBJ1-3; CDR3aa: CASSQQGAFGNTIYF; CDR3nt: TGTGCCAGCAGCCAACAGGGGGCTTTTGGAAACACCATATATTTT
len: 13; v_gene: TRBV5-1; abundance: -; d_gene: TRBD2; j_gene: TRBJ2-7; CDR3aa: CASSGAGGPSQYF; CDR3nt: TGCGCCAGCAGCGGAGCGGGAGGCCCTTCGCAGTACTTC
len: 15; v_gene: TRBV5-5; abundance: -; d_gene: TRBD2; j_gene: TRBJ2-7; CDR3aa: CASSPLAGGTYEQYF; CDR3nt: TGTGCCAGCAGCCCCCTAGCGGGAGGGACCTACGAGCAGTACTTC
len: 17; v_gene: TRBV9; abundance: -; d_gene: TRBD1; j_gene: TRBJ1-1; CDR3aa: CASSVAIQGARDTEAFF; CDR3nt: TGTGCCAGCAGCGTAGCTATCCAGGGGGCGCGGGACACTGAAGCTTTCTTT
len: 15; v_gene: TRBV9; abundance: -; d_gene: -; j_gene: TRBJ2-1; CDR3aa: CASSVVATSYNEQFF; CDR3nt: TGTGCCAGCAGCGTAGTCGCGACTTCCTACAATGAGCAGTTCTTC
len: 16; v_gene: TRBV19; abundance: once; d_gene: TRBD2; j_gene: TRBJ2-2; CDR3aa: CASSIIAGSNTGELFF; CDR3nt: TGTGCCAGTAGTATAATAGCGGGGTCGAACACCGGGGAGCTGTTTTTT
len: 18; v_gene: TRBV19; abundance: -; d_gene: TRBD1; j_gene: TRBJ2-2; CDR3aa: CASSTPPGQGLDTGELFF; CDR3nt: TGTGCCAGTAGTACACCGCCGGGACAGGGTTTGGACACCGGGGAGCTGTTTTTT
len: 13; v_gene: TRBV6-1; abundance: -; d_gene: -; j_gene: TRBJ2-7; CDR3aa: CASSASEAYEQYF; CDR3nt: TGTGCCAGCTCCGCTAGCGAAGCCTACGAGCAGTACTTC
len: 18; v_gene: TRBV4-1; abundance: once; d_gene: TRBD2; j_gene: TRBJ2-3; CDR3aa: CASSLTKEAGGPFDTQYF; CDR3nt: TGCGCCAGCAGCCTGACTAAAGAAGCGGGAGGGCCTTTCGATACGCAGTATTTT
len: 14; v_gene: TRBV5-6; abundance: -; d_gene: TRBD1; j_gene: TRBJ2-2; CDR3aa: CASSAGQGTGELFF; CDR3nt: TGTGCCAGCAGCGCGGGACAGGGCACCGGGGAGCTGTTTTTT
len: 14; v_gene: TRBV5-6; abundance: -; d_gene: TRBD2; j_gene: TRBJ2-5; CDR3aa: CASSLMGLEETQYF; CDR3nt: TGTGCCAGCAGCTTGATGGGACTAGAAGAGACCCAGTACTTC
len: 16; v_gene: TRBV9; abundance: -; d_gene: TRBD2; j_gene: TRBJ2-7; CDR3aa: CASSYGTSGYSYEQYF; CDR3nt: TGTGCCAGCAGTTACGGGACTAGCGGGTACTCCTACGAGCAGTACTTC
len: 14; v_gene: TRBV28; abundance: -; d_gene: -; j_gene: TRBJ1-5; CDR3aa: CASSLTPSAQPQHF; CDR3nt: TGTGCCAGCAGCCTAACCCCAAGTGCTCAGCCCCAGCATTTT
len: 16; v_gene: TRBV6-5; abundance: -; d_gene: TRBD2; j_gene: TRBJ2-2; CDR3aa: CASSYSGGTNTGELFF; CDR3nt: TGTGCCAGCAGTTACTCGGGGGGGACGAACACCGGGGAGCTGTTTTTT
len: 16; v_gene: TRBV4-2; abundance: -; d_gene: -; j_gene: TRBJ1-5; CDR3aa: CASSLHARNSNQPQHF; CDR3nt: TGTGCCAGCAGCTTACATGCCAGGAATAGCAATCAGCCCCAGCATTTT
len: 19; v_gene: TRBV21-1; abundance: once; d_gene: -; j_gene: TRBJ2-1; CDR3aa: CASSKDGEKRGISYNEQFF; CDR3nt: TGTGCCAGCAGCAAAGATGGAGAAAAACGGGGAATCTCCTACAATGAGCAGTTCTTC
len: 14; v_gene: TRBV2; abundance: -; d_gene: TRBD2; j_gene: TRBJ2-2; CDR3aa: CASKLAGNTGELFF; CDR3nt: TGTGCCAGCAAGCTAGCGGGGAACACCGGGGAGCTGTTTTTT
len: 16; v_gene: TRBV19; abundance: -; d_gene: -; j_gene: TRBJ1-4; CDR3aa: CASSRRQALTNEKLFF; CDR3nt: TGTGCCAGTAGCCGCAGACAGGCCTTGACAAATGAAAAACTGTTTTTT
len: 15; v_gene: TRBV7-9; abundance: -; d_gene: -; j_gene: TRBJ2-3; CDR3aa: CASSSRGISTDTQYF; CDR3nt: TGTGCCAGCAGCTCACGGGGAATTAGCACAGATACGCAGTATTTT
len: 15; v_gene: TRBV7-3; abundance: -; d_gene: TRBD2; j_gene: TRBJ2-1; CDR3aa: CASSPGLAGPNEQFF; CDR3nt: TGTGCCAGCAGCCCGGGACTAGCGGGGCCCAATGAGCAGTTCTTC
len: 11; v_gene: TRBV6-1; abundance: -; d_gene: TRBD2; j_gene: TRBJ2-1; CDR3aa: CASLGGNEQFF; CDR3nt: TGTGCCAGCCTGGGGGGGAATGAGCAGTTCTTC
len: 15; v_gene: TRBV5-1; abundance: -; d_gene: TRBD1; j_gene: TRBJ1-2; CDR3aa: CASRTGGSFFYGYTF; CDR3nt: TGCGCCAGCCGGACAGGGGGCTCCTTTTTCTATGGCTACACCTTC
len: 13; v_gene: TRBV5-4; abundance: -; d_gene: -; j_gene: TRBJ2-3; CDR3aa: CASSRRVTDTQYF; CDR3nt: TGTGCCAGCAGCAGGCGGGTCACAGATACGCAGTATTTT
len: 17; v_gene: TRBV9; abundance: once; d_gene: TRBD2; j_gene: TRBJ2-5; CDR3aa: CASSVGVGTSAQETQYF; CDR3nt: TGTGCCAGCAGCGTAGGGGTAGGGACTAGCGCCCAAGAGACCCAGTACTTC
len: 14; v_gene: TRBV10-3; abundance: -; d_gene: -; j_gene: TRBJ2-5; CDR3aa: CAISEGQVGETQYF; CDR3nt: TGTGCCATCAGTGAGGGGCAGGTCGGAGAGACCCAGTACTTC
len: 14; v_gene: TRBV9; abundance: -; d_gene: TRBD1; j_gene: TRBJ1-5; CDR3aa: CASSVGTGGQPQHF; CDR3nt: TGTGCCAGCAGCGTGGGGACAGGGGGTCAGCCCCAGCATTTT
len: 19; v_gene: TRBV5-4; abundance: -; d_gene: -; j_gene: TRBJ2-1; CDR3aa: CASSDQWGQGQSSYNEQFF; CDR3nt: TGTGCCAGCAGCGATCAATGGGGCCAGGGGCAGAGCTCCTACAATGAGCAGTTCTTC
len: 12; v_gene: TRBV10-1; abundance: -; d_gene: TRBD1; j_gene: TRBJ2-3; CDR3aa: CASGTGTDTQYF; CDR3nt: TGCGCCAGCGGGACAGGCACAGATACGCAGTATTTT
len: 14; v_gene: TRBV19; abundance: -; d_gene: TRBD1; j_gene: TRBJ2-7; CDR3aa: CASSPPGQGYEQYF; CDR3nt: TGTGCCAGTAGTCCTCCGGGACAGGGATACGAGCAGTACTTC
len: 11; v_gene: TRBV19; abundance: -; d_gene: -; j_gene: TRBJ1-1; CDR3aa: CASSPREGAFF; CDR3nt: TGTGCCAGTAGTCCCCGGGAGGGAGCTTTCTTT
len: 13; v_gene: TRBV14; abundance: -; d_gene: -; j_gene: TRBJ2-7; CDR3aa: CASSLSQGYEQYF; CDR3nt: TGTGCCAGCAGCCTGTCACAGGGCTACGAGCAGTACTTC
len: 14; v_gene: TRBV18; abundance: -; d_gene: -; j_gene: TRBJ2-1; CDR3aa: CASSPTGFYNEQFF; CDR3nt: TGTGCCAGCTCACCGACAGGCTTTTACAATGAGCAGTTCTTC
len: 14; v_gene: TRBV7-9; abundance: -; d_gene: -; j_gene: TRBJ1-5; CDR3aa: CASSWGGGNQPQHF; CDR3nt: TGTGCCAGCAGCTGGGGGGGTGGAAATCAGCCCCAGCATTTT
len: 14; v_gene: TRBV4-1; abundance: -; d_gene: TRBD1; j_gene: TRBJ1-4; CDR3aa: CASSPGTGFEKLFF; CDR3nt: TGCGCCAGCAGCCCGGGGACAGGGTTCGAAAAACTGTTTTTT
len: 15; v_gene: TRBV15; abundance: -; d_gene: -; j_gene: TRBJ2-1; CDR3aa: CATSPFSGPYNEQFF; CDR3nt: TGTGCCACCAGTCCCTTTAGCGGACCTTACAATGAGCAGTTCTTC
len: 16; v_gene: TRBV7-9; abundance: -; d_gene: TRBD1; j_gene: TRBJ2-1; CDR3aa: CASSLEPGQVVGEQFF; CDR3nt: TGTGCCAGCAGCTTAGAGCCGGGACAGGTTGTCGGTGAGCAGTTCTTC
len: 16; v_gene: TRBV28; abundance: -; d_gene: TRBD1; j_gene: TRBJ1-1; CDR3aa: CASSPHRGSGDTEAFF; CDR3nt: TGTGCCAGCAGTCCCCACAGGGGGTCGGGGGACACTGAAGCTTTCTTT
len: 15; v_gene: TRBV27; abundance: -; d_gene: TRBD2; j_gene: TRBJ2-1; CDR3aa: CASSPTAGDYNEQFF; CDR3nt: TGTGCCAGCAGTCCTACGGCGGGAGACTACAATGAGCAGTTCTTC
len: 17; v_gene: TRBV4-1; abundance: -; d_gene: TRBD2; j_gene: TRBJ2-7; CDR3aa: CASSSRGSGSFSYEQYF; CDR3nt: TGCGCCAGCAGCTCCCGTGGTAGCGGGTCTTTCTCCTACGAGCAGTACTTC
len: 15; v_gene: TRBV7-9; abundance: -; d_gene: -; j_gene: TRBJ2-6; CDR3aa: CASSPGDSGANVLTF; CDR3nt: TGTGCCAGCAGCCCCGGGGATTCTGGGGCCAACGTCCTGACTTTC
len: 20; v_gene: TRBV29-1; abundance: -; d_gene: TRBD1; j_gene: TRBJ2-6; CDR3aa: CSVEVKPIDRGLSGANVLTF; CDR3nt: TGCAGCGTTGAAGTAAAACCCATCGACAGGGGGCTATCTGGGGCCAACGTCCTGACTTTC
len: 16; v_gene: TRBV6-1; abundance: once; d_gene: -; j_gene: TRBJ2-1; CDR3aa: CASSERSWRAEGEQFF; CDR3nt: TGTGCCAGCAGTGAAAGGTCATGGCGGGCGGAGGGTGAGCAGTTCTTC
len: 17; v_gene: TRBV5-4; abundance: -; d_gene: TRBD2; j_gene: TRBJ2-1; CDR3aa: CASSLGTSGRSHNEQFF; CDR3nt: TGTGCCAGCAGCTTGGGGACTAGCGGGAGGTCCCACAATGAGCAGTTCTTC
len: 15; v_gene: TRBV4-1; abundance: -; d_gene: TRBD1; j_gene: TRBJ2-2; CDR3aa: CASSGQGGNTGELFF; CDR3nt: TGCGCCAGCAGCGGACAGGGTGGGAACACCGGGGAGCTGTTTTTT
len: 14; v_gene: TRBV7-7; abundance: -; d_gene: -; j_gene: TRBJ2-7; CDR3aa: CASSLDALAHEQYF; CDR3nt: TGTGCTAGCAGCTTAGACGCCCTAGCCCACGAGCAGTACTTC
len: 14; v_gene: TRBV5-1; abundance: -; d_gene: -; j_gene: TRBJ2-7; CDR3aa: CASSLEDSSYEQYF; CDR3nt: TGCGCCAGCAGCCTGGAGGACAGCTCCTACGAGCAGTACTTC
len: 15; v_gene: TRBV18; abundance: few; d_gene: -; j_gene: TRBJ1-2; CDR3aa: CASSPRTRGNYGYTF; CDR3nt: TGTGCCAGCTCACCACGGACCAGGGGAAACTATGGCTACACCTTC
len: 16; v_gene: TRBV19; abundance: once; d_gene: TRBD1; j_gene: TRBJ1-2; CDR3aa: CASRKTGRGTRDGYTF; CDR3nt: TGTGCCAGTAGAAAGACAGGGAGAGGGACTAGGGATGGCTACACCTTC